This TCR beta chain stems from a study of blood T cell repertoires in COVID-19. This clone was recorded a few times. This table comes from immunoSEQ multiplex PCR, and its TCRdb copy is limited to in-frame clones, with some not included. The sample lists under 250,000 clones; approximately 86% were seen once. CDR3 length: 16 amino acids. Germline CDR1 is SGHRS and CDR2 is YFSETQ. Trimming removed 4 bases from V and 2 bases from J; junction bases left unmatched: 8. The receptor's source is a woman between 70 and 85 years old with active or convalescent COVID-19. The V and J genes are TRBV5-1 and TRBJ1-5, with TRBD1 matching over 8 bases. Input material: peripheral blood. As DNA, the CDR3 is TGCGCCAGCAGCCTTGGACAGGGACCAGGCAATCAGCCCCAGCATTTT. It codes for CASSLGQGPGNQPQHF.